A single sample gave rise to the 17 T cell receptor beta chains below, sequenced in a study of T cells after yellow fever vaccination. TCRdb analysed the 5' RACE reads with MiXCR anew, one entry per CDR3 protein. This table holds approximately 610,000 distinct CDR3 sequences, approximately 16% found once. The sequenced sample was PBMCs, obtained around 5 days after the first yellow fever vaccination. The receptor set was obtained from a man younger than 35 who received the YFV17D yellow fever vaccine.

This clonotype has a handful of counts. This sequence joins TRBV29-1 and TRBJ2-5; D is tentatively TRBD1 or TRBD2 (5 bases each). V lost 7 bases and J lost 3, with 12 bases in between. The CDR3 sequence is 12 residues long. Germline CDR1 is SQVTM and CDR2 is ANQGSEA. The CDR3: CSAGRMEETQYF. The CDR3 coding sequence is TGCAGCGCGGGACGGATGGAAGAGACCCAGTACTTC.

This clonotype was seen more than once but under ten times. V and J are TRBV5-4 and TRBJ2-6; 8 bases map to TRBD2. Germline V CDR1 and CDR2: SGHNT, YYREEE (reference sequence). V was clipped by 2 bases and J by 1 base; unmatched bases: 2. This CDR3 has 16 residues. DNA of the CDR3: TGTGCCAGCAGCTTTAAGCGGGAGTCTGGGGCCAACGTCCTGACTTTC. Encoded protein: CASSFKRESGANVLTF.

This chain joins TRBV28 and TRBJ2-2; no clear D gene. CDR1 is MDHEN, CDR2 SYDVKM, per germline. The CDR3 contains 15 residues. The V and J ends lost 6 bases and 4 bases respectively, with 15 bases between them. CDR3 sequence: CASRVNGRVTGELFF. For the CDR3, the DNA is TGTGCCAGCAGGGTAAACGGCCGGGTCACCGGGGAGCTGTTTTTT.

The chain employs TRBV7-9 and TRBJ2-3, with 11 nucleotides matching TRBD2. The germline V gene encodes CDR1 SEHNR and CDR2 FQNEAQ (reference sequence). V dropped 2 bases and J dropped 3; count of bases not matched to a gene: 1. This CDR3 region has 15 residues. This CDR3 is CASSLWTSGTDTQYF. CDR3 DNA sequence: TGTGCCAGCAGCTTATGGACTAGCGGGACAGATACGCAGTATTTT.

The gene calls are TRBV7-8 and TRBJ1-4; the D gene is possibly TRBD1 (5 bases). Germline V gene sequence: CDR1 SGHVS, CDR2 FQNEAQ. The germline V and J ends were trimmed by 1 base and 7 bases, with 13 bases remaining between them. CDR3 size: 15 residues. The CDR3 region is CASSLGDHGSEKLFF. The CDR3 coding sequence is TGTGCCAGCAGCTTAGGGGACCACGGGAGTGAAAAACTGTTTTTT.

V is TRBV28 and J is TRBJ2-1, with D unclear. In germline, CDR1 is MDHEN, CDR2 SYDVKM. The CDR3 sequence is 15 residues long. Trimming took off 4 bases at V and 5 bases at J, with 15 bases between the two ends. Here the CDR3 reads CASSSPRWTDNEQFF. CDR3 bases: TGTGCCAGCAGTTCGCCACGATGGACGGACAATGAGCAGTTCTTC.

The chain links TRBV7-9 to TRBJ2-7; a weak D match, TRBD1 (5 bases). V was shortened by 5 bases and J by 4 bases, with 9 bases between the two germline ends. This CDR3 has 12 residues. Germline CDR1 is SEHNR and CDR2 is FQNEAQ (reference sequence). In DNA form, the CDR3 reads TGTGCCAGCAGCGCCAGGGTTTACGAGCAGTACTTC. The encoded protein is CASSARVYEQYF. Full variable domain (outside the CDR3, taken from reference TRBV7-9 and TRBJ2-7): DTGVSQNPRHKITKRGQNVTFRCDPISEHNRLYWYRQTLGQGPEFLTYFQNEAQLEKSRLLSDRFSAERPKGSFSTLEIQRTEQGDSAMYLCASSARVYEQYFGPGTRLTVT.

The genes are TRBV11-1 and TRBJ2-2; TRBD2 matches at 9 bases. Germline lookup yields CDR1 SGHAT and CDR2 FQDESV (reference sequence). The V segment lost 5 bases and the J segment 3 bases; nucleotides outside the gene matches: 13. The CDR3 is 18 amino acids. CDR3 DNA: TGTGCCAGCAGCGACCGCCTAGCGGGGCCTGAATACACCGGGGAGCTGTTTTTT. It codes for CASSDRLAGPEYTGELFF.

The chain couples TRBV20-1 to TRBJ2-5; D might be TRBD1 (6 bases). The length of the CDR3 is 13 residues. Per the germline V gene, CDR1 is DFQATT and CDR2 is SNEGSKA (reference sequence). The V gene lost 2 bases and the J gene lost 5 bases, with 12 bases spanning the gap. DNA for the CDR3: TGCAGTGCTAGAATGGGGGCGGAGGAGACCCAGTACTTC. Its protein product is CSARMGAEETQYF.

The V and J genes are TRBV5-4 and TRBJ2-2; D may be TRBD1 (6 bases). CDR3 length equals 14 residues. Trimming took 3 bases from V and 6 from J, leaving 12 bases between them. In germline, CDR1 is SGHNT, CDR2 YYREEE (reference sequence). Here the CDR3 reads CASSSQQGPGELFF. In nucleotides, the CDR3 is TGTGCCAGCAGCTCACAACAGGGCCCCGGGGAGCTGTTTTTT.

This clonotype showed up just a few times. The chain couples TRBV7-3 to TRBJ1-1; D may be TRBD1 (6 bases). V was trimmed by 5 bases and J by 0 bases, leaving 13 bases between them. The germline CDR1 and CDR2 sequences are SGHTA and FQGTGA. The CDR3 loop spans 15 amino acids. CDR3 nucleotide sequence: TGTGCCAGCAGCGAGACTGGACAGTTGAACACTGAAGCTTTCTTT. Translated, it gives CASSETGQLNTEAFF.

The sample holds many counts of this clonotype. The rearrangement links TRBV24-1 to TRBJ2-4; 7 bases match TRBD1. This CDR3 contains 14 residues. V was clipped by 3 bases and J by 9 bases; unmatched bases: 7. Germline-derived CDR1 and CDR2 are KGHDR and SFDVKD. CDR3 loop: CATSDARDSTIQYF. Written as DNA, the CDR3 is TGTGCCACCAGTGATGCCCGGGACAGTACCATTCAGTACTTC.

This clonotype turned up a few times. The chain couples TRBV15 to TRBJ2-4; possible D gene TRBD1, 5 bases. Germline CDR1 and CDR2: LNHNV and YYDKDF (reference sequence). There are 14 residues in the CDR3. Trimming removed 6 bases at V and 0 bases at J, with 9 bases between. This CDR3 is CATSTGLAKNIQYF. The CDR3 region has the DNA TGTGCCACCAGTACAGGCCTAGCCAAAAACATTCAGTACTTC.

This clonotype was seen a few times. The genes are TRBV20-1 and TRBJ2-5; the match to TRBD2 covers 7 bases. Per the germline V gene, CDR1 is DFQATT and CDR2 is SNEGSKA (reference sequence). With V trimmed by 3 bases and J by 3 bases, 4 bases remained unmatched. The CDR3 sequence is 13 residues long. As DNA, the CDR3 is TGCAGTGCTAGCTCCCTAGCGGAAGAGACCCAGTACTTC. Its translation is CSASSLAEETQYF.

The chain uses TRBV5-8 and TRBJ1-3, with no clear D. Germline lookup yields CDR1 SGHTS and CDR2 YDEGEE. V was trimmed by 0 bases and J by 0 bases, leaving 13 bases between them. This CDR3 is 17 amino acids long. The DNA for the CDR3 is TGTGCCAGCAGCTTGGTTGTGCAGACATACTCTGGAAACACCATATATTTT. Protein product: CASSLVVQTYSGNTIYF.

The CDR3 loop reads CASRYEAGDTQYF. CDR3 bases: TGCGCCAGCAGGTACGAAGCGGGAGATACGCAGTATTTT. V and J are TRBV5-1 and TRBJ2-3; weak D call: TRBD2 (6 bases). The germline CDR1 and CDR2 sequences are SGHRS and YFSETQ. V dropped 5 bases and J dropped 5 bases, with 12 bases sitting between them. The CDR3 loop spans 13 amino acids.

The chain's CDR3 is CASSRTGFSTDTQYF. The CDR3 nucleotides are TGTGCCAGCAGTCGAACAGGGTTTAGCACAGATACGCAGTATTTT. The V call is TRBV27, the J call TRBJ2-3, with D perhaps TRBD1 (6 bases). The CDR3 spans 15 residues. The ends were cut back, 5 bases at V and 0 bases at J, with 12 bases in the middle. Per germline, CDR1 MNHEY and CDR2 SMNVEV (reference sequence).